Listed below are T cell receptor beta chains from one sample, sequenced in a study of T cell responses to AZD1222 COVID-19 vaccine. Clones were read by immunoSEQ multiplex PCR, and TCRdb kept only the in-frame ones, dropping some. The table lists approximately 160,000 clones, 85% to 95% of them singletons, with 0.9% in the top ten. The source material was peripheral blood, sampled on day 0 of AZD1222 vaccination. The receptors were gathered from an adult in good health. Each CDR3 is given with its conserved first and last residue. The D gene is left open where the match is weak. The size of a clone is reported for some rows only, either as once, few or many, or as a class for expanded clones.

J,V,size,D,CDR3,DNA
TRBJ1-4,TRBV6-6,once,TRBD1,CATVTGGREKLFF,TGTGCCACCGTTACAGGGGGCAGGGAAAAACTGTTTTTT
TRBJ2-1,TRBV19,NA,TRBD2,CASTIAGGQNEQFF,TGTGCCAGTACGATAGCGGGGGGGCAAAATGAGCAGTTCTTC
TRBJ2-1,TRBV27,NA,TRBD1,CASSYGQGPFDEQFF,TGTGCCAGCAGTTACGGACAGGGCCCCTTCGATGAGCAGTTCTTC
TRBJ1-3,TRBV9,NA,NA,CASSLDSGNTIYF,TGTGCCAGCAGCCTCGATTCTGGAAACACCATATATTTT
TRBJ1-3,TRBV18,NA,NA,CASSPNLYSGNTIYF,TGTGCCAGCTCACCAAACCTATATTCTGGAAACACCATATATTTT
TRBJ1-5,TRBV12-1,NA,NA,CASSYDRVRSQPQHF,TGTGCCAGCAGCTACGACAGGGTTAGAAGTCAGCCCCAGCATTTT
TRBJ1-1,TRBV18,NA,TRBD1,CASSVYGTDEAFF,TGTGCCAGCTCCGTATACGGGACAGACGAAGCTTTCTTT
TRBJ1-3,TRBV15,few,TRBD1,CATSGTGYGNTIYF,TGTGCCACCAGCGGGACAGGGTACGGAAACACCATATATTTT
TRBJ2-2,TRBV27,NA,TRBD1,CASRSLRTGWWELFF,TGTGCCAGCAGAAGTCTCCGGACAGGCTGGTGGGAGCTGTTTTTT
TRBJ2-3,TRBV6-4,NA,NA,CASSDFPNSDTQYF,TGTGCCAGCAGTGACTTTCCCAACTCAGATACGCAGTATTTT
TRBJ1-6,TRBV5-1,NA,TRBD1,CASSSGQGAVASPLHF,TGCGCCAGCAGCAGCGGACAGGGGGCAGTTGCTTCACCCCTCCACTTT
TRBJ1-5,TRBV6-5,NA,NA,CASSHTWDDQPQHF,TGTGCCAGCAGTCATACGTGGGACGATCAGCCCCAGCATTTT
TRBJ2-5,TRBV15,NA,NA,CATSRDNRPGKTQYF,TGTGCCACCAGCAGAGATAACCGGCCGGGGAAGACCCAGTACTTC
TRBJ2-1,TRBV27,NA,TRBD2,CASSLFASGNYNEQFF,TGTGCCAGCAGTTTATTCGCTAGCGGGAACTACAATGAGCAGTTCTTC
TRBJ1-6,TRBV19,NA,NA,CASSLQVLNSPLHF,TGTGCCAGTTCACTACAGGTCTTAAATTCACCCCTCCACTTT
TRBJ2-5,TRBV28,NA,TRBD1,CASSLYLGTGEETQYF,TGTGCCAGCAGTTTATACCTCGGGACAGGGGAAGAGACCCAGTACTTC
TRBJ1-6,TRBV4-1,NA,NA,CASSQIPQGNSPLHF,TGCGCCAGCAGCCAAATCCCGCAGGGAAATTCACCCCTCCACTTT
TRBJ2-7,TRBV7-2,NA,NA,CASSLNGGPYEQYF,TGTGCCAGCAGCTTAAACGGAGGTCCCTACGAGCAGTACTTC
TRBJ1-2,TRBV9,NA,NA,CASSVSPTGIYGYTF,TGTGCCAGCAGCGTATCCCCAACAGGGATCTATGGCTACACCTTC
TRBJ1-3,TRBV6-1,NA,NA,CATRENTIYF,TGTGCCACCCGAGAAAACACCATATATTTT
TRBJ2-3,TRBV6-5,NA,TRBD2,CASRGGVFLTDTQYF,TGTGCCAGCCGGGGGGGTGTCTTCCTCACAGATACGCAGTATTTT
TRBJ1-4,TRBV30,NA,NA,CAWKGGPDNEKLFF,TGTGCCTGGAAAGGAGGACCGGATAATGAAAAACTGTTTTTT
TRBJ1-1,TRBV3-1/TRBV3-2,NA,TRBD1,CASSQRDRGTIDDNTEAFF,TGTGCCAGCAGCCAAAGGGACAGGGGGACGATAGATGATAACACTGAAGCTTTCTTT
TRBJ2-5,TRBV19,NA,TRBD2,CASSKERGGETQYF,TGTGCCAGTAGTAAGGAGCGGGGAGGGGAGACCCAGTACTTC
TRBJ1-1,TRBV6-6,NA,NA,CASSYRGDTEAFF,TGTGCCAGCAGTTACCGGGGGGACACTGAAGCTTTCTTT
TRBJ2-1,TRBV3-1/TRBV3-2,NA,NA,CASSHTGRTQFF,TGTGCCAGCAGCCACACGGGACGAACACAGTTCTTC
TRBJ1-5,TRBV5-1,NA,NA,CASSLEERAWAYSNQPQHF,TGCGCCAGCAGCTTGGAGGAGCGGGCTTGGGCTTATAGCAATCAGCCCCAGCATTTT
TRBJ1-1,TRBV10-3,NA,TRBD1,CAITRGRTGSTEAFF,TGTGCCATCACCCGGGGGCGGACAGGGAGCACTGAAGCTTTCTTT
TRBJ2-3,TRBV11-3,NA,NA,CASSLGGRSKIDTQYF,TGTGCCAGCAGCTTAGGCGGCAGATCTAAAATAGATACGCAGTATTTT
TRBJ1-5,TRBV14,NA,NA,CASSQTGQYSNQPQHF,TGTGCCAGCAGCCAGACGGGACAATATAGCAATCAGCCCCAGCATTTT
TRBJ2-2,TRBV5-4,NA,NA,CASSSGQNTGELFF,TGTGCCAGCAGCTCGGGACAGAACACCGGGGAGCTGTTTTTT
TRBJ1-2,TRBV19,NA,NA,CASSPGGTVYGYTF,TGTGCCAGTAGTCCCGGGGGGACCGTCTATGGCTACACCTTC
TRBJ2-1,TRBV5-5,NA,TRBD2,CASSLERGFYNEQFF,TGTGCCAGCAGCTTGGAGCGGGGGTTCTACAATGAGCAGTTCTTC
TRBJ2-2,TRBV3-1/TRBV3-2,NA,NA,CASSQGQAHGELFF,TGTGCCAGCAGCCAAGGACAGGCCCACGGGGAGCTGTTTTTT
TRBJ2-4,TRBV11-2,NA,TRBD2,CASSLGLAGVLLAKNIQYF,TGTGCCAGCAGCTTAGGGCTAGCGGGGGTCCTACTAGCCAAAAACATTCAGTACTTC
TRBJ2-5,TRBV5-1,NA,TRBD2,CASRPTGSGGPLYQETQYF,TGCGCCAGCAGACCGACGGGTAGCGGGGGACCCCTGTACCAAGAGACCCAGTACTTC
TRBJ1-6,TRBV13,NA,TRBD1,CASSSKQGRSSPLHF,TGTGCCAGCAGCTCCAAACAGGGGCGTAGTTCACCCCTCCACTTT
TRBJ2-7,TRBV7-7,NA,NA,CASGPTGALPYEQYF,TGTGCTAGCGGCCCCACAGGGGCCTTACCGTACGAGCAGTACTTC
TRBJ1-1,TRBV29-1,NA,NA,CSVVGHNTEAFF,TGCAGCGTTGTTGGTCACAACACTGAAGCTTTCTTT
TRBJ1-1,TRBV7-8,NA,NA,CASSLRQGQTEAFF,TGTGCCAGCAGCTTAAGGCAGGGCCAGACTGAAGCTTTCTTT
TRBJ2-4,TRBV5-1,NA,NA,CASSYQRDIQYF,TGCGCCAGCAGCTACCAGAGGGACATTCAGTACTTC
TRBJ1-1,TRBV14,once,NA,CASSQASGTEAFF,TGTGCCAGCAGCCAAGCGAGTGGAACTGAAGCTTTCTTT
TRBJ1-3,TRBV27,NA,NA,CASSLSGVSGNTIYF,TGTGCCAGCAGTTTGAGCGGGGTTTCCGGAAACACCATATATTTT
TRBJ1-1,TRBV18,NA,NA,CASSLDFGATYEAFF,TGTGCCAGCTCACTGGACTTCGGGGCAACCTATGAAGCTTTCTTT
TRBJ2-7,TRBV19,NA,NA,CASSIAPSYEQYF,TGTGCCAGTAGTATTGCCCCGTCCTACGAGCAGTACTTC
TRBJ1-2,TRBV18,NA,TRBD1,CASSPDRANYGYTF,TGTGCCAGCTCACCAGACAGGGCTAACTATGGCTACACCTTC
TRBJ1-2,TRBV6-5,NA,NA,CASSYSIPRRGYGYTF,TGTGCCAGCAGTTACTCGATACCCAGGCGGGGCTATGGCTACACCTTC